The 2 T cell receptor beta chains below come from one sample, sequenced in a study of somatic mutations in cytotoxic T cells in rheumatoid arthritis. Using immunoSEQ multiplex PCR, the repertoire was profiled, and TCRdb retains in-frame clones only, with some absent. The sample contains more than 15,000 clones, about four fifths of which appear only once. Sequencing was performed on CD8+ T cells sorted from blood. The source is an adult with rheumatoid arthritis.

V is TRBV9 and J is TRBJ2-2, with D possibly being TRBD1 (6 bases). V was trimmed by 0 bases and J by 4 bases, leaving 7 bases between them. The CDR3 length is 14 residues. Germline loops: CDR1 SGDLS, CDR2 YYNGEE. The CDR3 here is CASSVGGGTGELFF. The CDR3 nucleotides read TGTGCCAGCAGCGTAGGAGGGGGCACCGGGGAGCTGTTTTTT.

The chain carries TRBV9 and TRBJ2-1; D remains ambiguous. The V end was cut by 0 bases, the J end by 6 bases, with 10 bases between. This CDR3 has 14 residues. Germline CDR1 and CDR2: SGDLS and YYNGEE. The CDR3 region has the DNA TGTGCCAGCAGCGTAGGCACCAGAGTCAATGAGCAGTTCTTC. This codes for CASSVGTRVNEQFF.